This T cell receptor beta chain derives from a study of cytomegalovirus exposure and HLA in healthy donors. Background on the study: The same platform was used for the 110 or so validation repertoires as for the roughly 660 first-cohort repertoires, as reported in a later analysis.

Germline CDR1 SGHVS, CDR2 FNYEAQ. The CDR3 runs 15 residues. The trim removed 5 bases at V and 9 bases at J, leaving 9 bases unmatched. Study-wide results and caveats: There were a few CMV-associated chains whose specificity for CMV antigens was confirmed in vitro. The study flagged around 160 TCR beta chains as cytomegalovirus-associated.

Of note for this clone: Its cognate antigen is unknown.

Here immunoSEQ multiplex PCR was the method, and the copy in TCRdb shows in-frame clones only, minus some. The table records about 73,000 clones, 85% to 95% of them present only once. V usage is TRBV7-6 and J usage is TRBJ2-1; 11 nucleotides match TRBD1. The source is a man aged 18 to 35 in good health and CMV-seronegative. Sequenced sample: PBMCs. For the CDR3, the DNA is TGTGCCAGCAGCCCCGGGACAGGGGGGACGGGTGAGCAGTTCTTC. It encodes CASSPGTGGTGEQFF.